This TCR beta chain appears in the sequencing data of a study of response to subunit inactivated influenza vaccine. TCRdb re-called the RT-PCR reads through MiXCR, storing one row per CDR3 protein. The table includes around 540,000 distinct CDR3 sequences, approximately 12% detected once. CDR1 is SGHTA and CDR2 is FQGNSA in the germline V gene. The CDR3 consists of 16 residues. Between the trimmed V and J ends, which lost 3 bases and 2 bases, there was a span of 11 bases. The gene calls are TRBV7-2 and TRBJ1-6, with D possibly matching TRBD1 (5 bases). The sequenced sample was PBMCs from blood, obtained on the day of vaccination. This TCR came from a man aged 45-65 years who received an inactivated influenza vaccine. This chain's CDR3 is CASSFSTGPYNSPLHF. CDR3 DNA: TGTGCCAGCAGCTTTTCGACGGGACCCTATAATTCACCCCTCCACTTT.